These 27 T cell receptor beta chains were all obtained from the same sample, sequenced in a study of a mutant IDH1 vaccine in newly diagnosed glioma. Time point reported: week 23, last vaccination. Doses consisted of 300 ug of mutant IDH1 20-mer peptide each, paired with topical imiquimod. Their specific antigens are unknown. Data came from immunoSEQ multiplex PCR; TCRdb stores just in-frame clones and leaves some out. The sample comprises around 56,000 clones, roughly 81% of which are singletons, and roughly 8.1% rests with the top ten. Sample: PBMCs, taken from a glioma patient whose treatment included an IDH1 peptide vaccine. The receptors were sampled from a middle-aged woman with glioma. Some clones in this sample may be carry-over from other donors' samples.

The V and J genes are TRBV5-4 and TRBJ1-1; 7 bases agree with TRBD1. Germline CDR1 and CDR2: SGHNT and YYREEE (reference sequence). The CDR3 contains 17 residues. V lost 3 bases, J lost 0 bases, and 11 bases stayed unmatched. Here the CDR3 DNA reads TGTGCCAGCAGCTGGGAGGGGGCAGTGAGAATGAACACTGAAGCTTTCTTT. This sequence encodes CASSWEGAVRMNTEAFF.

As DNA, the CDR3 is TGTGCCAGCAGCTTAGGGTGGGCGTCAGATACGCAGTATTTT. Translation gives CASSLGWASDTQYF. The V and J genes are TRBV7-8 and TRBJ2-3; D ambiguous. Germline assignment: CDR1 SGHVS and CDR2 FQNEAQ. The CDR3 is 14 residues long. The ends were cut back, 1 base at V and 4 bases at J, with 9 bases in the middle. Looking up the rest from reference TRBV7-8 and TRBJ2-3 gives the full variable domain: GAGVSQSPRYKVAKRGQDVALRCDPISGHVSLFWYQQALGQGPEFLTYFQNEAQLDKSGLPSDRFFAERPEGSVSTLKIQRTQQEDSAVYLCASSLGWASDTQYFGPGTRLTVL.

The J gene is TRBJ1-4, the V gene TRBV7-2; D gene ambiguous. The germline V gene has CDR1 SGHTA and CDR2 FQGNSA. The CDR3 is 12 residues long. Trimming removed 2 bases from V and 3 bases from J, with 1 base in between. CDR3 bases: TGTGCCAGCAGCTTATCTAATGAAAAACTGTTTTTT. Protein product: CASSLSNEKLFF.

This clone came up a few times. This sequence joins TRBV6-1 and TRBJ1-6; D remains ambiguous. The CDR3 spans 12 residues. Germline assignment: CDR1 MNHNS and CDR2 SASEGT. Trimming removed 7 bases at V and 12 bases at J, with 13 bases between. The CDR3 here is CASMAEIRPLHF. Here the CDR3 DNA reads TGTGCCAGCATGGCGGAGATTCGACCCCTCCACTTT.

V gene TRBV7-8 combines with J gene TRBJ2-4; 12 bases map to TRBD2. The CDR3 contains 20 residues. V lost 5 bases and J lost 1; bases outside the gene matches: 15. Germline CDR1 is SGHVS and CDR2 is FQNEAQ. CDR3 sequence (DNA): TGTGCCAGCAGCCCTCGACTAGCGGGGGCCCCTGTAGTGGCCAAAAACATTCAGTACTTC. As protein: CASSPRLAGAPVVAKNIQYF.

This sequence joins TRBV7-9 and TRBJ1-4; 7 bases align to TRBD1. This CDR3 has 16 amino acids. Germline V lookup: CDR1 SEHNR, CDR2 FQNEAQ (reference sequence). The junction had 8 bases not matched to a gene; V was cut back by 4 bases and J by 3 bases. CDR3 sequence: CASSSNRDRSNEKLFF. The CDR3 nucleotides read TGTGCCAGCAGCTCGAACCGGGACAGATCTAATGAAAAACTGTTTTTT.

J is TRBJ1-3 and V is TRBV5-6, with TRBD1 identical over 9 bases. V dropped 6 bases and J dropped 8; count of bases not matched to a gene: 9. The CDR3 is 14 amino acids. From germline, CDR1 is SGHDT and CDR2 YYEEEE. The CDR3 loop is CASNRGDRVDTIYF. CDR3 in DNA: TGTGCCAGCAACCGAGGGGACAGGGTAGACACCATATATTTT.

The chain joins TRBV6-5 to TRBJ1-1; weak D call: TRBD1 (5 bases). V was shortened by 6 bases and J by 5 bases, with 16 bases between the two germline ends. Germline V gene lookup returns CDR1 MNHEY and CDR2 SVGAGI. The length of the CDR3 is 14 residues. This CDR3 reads CASSPSRGGTEAFF. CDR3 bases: TGTGCCAGCAGCCCCTCCCGCGGGGGAACTGAAGCTTTCTTT.

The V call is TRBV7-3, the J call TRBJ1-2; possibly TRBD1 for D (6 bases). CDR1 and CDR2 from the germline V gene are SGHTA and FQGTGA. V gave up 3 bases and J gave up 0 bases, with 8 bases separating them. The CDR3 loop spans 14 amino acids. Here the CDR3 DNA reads TGTGCCAGCAGCTTGGACAGTACTAACTATGGCTACACCTTC. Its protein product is CASSLDSTNYGYTF. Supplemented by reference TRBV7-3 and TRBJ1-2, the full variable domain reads GAGVSQTPSNKVTEKGKYVELRCDPISGHTALYWYRQSLGQGPEFLIYFQGTGAADDSGLPNDRFFAVRPEGSVSTLKIQRTERGDSAVYLCASSLDSTNYGYTFGSGTRLTVV.

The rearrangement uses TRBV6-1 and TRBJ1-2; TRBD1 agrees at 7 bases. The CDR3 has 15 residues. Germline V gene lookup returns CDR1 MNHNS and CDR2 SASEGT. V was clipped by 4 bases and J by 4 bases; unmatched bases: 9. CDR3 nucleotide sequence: TGTGCCAGCAGTGCCCCGGACAGGAGAATCTATGGCTACACCTTC. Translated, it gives CASSAPDRRIYGYTF.

The CDR3 DNA sequence: TGTGCCAGCAGTGAGAGTGGGGATGGCTACACCTTC. It specifies CASSESGDGYTF. The rearrangement uses TRBV2 and TRBJ1-2; D gene unclear. Germline values: CDR1 SNHLY, CDR2 FYNNEI. Between the trimmed V and J ends, which lost 3 bases and 6 bases, there was a span of 8 bases. There are 12 residues in the CDR3.

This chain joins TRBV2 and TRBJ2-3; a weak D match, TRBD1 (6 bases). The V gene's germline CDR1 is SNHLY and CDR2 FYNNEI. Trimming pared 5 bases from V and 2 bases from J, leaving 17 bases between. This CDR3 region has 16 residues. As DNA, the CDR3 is TGTGCCAGCAGTTTCGACAGGACTTACTACACAGATACGCAGTATTTT. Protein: CASSFDRTYYTDTQYF.

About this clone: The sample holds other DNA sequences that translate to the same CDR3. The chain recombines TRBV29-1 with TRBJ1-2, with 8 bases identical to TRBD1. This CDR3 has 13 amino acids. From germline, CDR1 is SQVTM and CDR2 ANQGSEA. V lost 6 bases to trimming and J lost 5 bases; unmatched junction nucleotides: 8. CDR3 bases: TGCAGCGTAAGGACAGGGATTTTGTATGGCTACACCTTC. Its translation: CSVRTGILYGYTF. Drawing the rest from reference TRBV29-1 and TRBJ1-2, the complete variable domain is SAVISQKPSRDICQRGTSLTIQCQVDSQVTMMFWYRQQPGQSLTLIATANQGSEATYESGFVIDKFPISRPNLTFSTLTVSNMSPEDSSIYLCSVRTGILYGYTFGSGTRLTVV.

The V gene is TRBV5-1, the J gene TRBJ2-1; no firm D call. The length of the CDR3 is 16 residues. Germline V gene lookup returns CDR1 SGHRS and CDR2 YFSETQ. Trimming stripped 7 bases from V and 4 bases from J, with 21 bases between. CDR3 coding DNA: TGCGCCAGCGAGCTCGGTATTCCCCCCCCTTACAATGAGCAGTTCTTC. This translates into CASELGIPPPYNEQFF.

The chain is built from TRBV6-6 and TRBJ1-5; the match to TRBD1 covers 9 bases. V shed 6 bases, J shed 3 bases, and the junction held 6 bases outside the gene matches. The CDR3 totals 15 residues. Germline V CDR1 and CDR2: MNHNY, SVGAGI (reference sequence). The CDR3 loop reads CASSRRDRDNQPQHF. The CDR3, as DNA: TGTGCCAGCAGCCGCCGGGACAGGGACAATCAGCCCCAGCATTTT.

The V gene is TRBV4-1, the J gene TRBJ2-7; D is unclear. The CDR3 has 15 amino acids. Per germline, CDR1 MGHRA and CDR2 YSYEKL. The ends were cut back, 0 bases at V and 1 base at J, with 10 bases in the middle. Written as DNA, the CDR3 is TGCGCCAGCAGCCAAGATAATAGCCTATCCTACGAGCAGTACTTC. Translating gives CASSQDNSLSYEQYF.

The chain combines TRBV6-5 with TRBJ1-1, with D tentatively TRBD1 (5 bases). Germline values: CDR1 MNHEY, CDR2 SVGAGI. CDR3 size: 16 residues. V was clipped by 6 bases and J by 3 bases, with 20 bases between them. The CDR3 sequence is CASSYLRVHEDTEAFF. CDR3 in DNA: TGTGCCAGCAGCTACCTCAGGGTGCATGAGGACACTGAAGCTTTCTTT.

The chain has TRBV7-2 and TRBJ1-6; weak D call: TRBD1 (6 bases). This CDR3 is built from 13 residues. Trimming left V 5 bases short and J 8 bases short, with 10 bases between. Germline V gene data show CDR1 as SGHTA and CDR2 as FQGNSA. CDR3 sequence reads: CASSDRWDSPLHF. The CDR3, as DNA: TGTGCCAGCAGCGACAGGTGGGATTCACCCCTCCACTTT.

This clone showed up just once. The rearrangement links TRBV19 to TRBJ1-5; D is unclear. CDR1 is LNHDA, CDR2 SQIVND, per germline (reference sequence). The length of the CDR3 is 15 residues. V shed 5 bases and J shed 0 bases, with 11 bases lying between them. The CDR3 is CASSVQRNSNQPQHF. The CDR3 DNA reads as TGTGCCAGTAGTGTACAGAGAAATAGCAATCAGCCCCAGCATTTT.

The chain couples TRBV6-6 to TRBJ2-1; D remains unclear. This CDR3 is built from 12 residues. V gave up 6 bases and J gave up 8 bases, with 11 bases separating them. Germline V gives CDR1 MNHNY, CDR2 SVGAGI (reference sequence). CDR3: CASSLSRYEQFF. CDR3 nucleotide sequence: TGTGCCAGCAGCCTTAGTAGATATGAGCAGTTCTTC.

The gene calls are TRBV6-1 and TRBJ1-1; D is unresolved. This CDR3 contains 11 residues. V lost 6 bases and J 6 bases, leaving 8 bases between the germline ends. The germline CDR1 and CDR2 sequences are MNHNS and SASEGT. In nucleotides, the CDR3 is TGTGCCAGCAGGACGGGAGCTGAAGCTTTCTTT. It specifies CASRTGAEAFF.

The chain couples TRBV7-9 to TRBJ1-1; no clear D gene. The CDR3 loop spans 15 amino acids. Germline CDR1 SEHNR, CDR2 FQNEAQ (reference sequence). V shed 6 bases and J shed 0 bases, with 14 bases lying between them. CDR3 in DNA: TGTGCCAGCAGACCTCCTGGAGCTATGAACACTGAAGCTTTCTTT. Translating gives CASRPPGAMNTEAFF.

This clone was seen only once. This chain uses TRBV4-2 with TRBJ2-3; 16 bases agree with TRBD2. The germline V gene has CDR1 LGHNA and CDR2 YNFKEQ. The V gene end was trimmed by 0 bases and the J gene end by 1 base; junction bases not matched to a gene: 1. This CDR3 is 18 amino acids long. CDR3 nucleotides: TGTGCCAGCAGCCAAGACGGGACTAGCGGGGGGGGCACAGATACGCAGTATTTT. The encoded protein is CASSQDGTSGGGTDTQYF.

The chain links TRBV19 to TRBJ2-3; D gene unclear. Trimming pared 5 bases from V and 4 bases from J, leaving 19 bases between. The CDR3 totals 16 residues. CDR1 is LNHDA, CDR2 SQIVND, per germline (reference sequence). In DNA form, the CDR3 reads TGTGCCAGTAGTCCCTCAGGATCCCTTCGCCCAGATACGCAGTATTTT. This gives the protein CASSPSGSLRPDTQYF. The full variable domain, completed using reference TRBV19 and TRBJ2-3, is DGGITQSPKYLFRKEGQNVTLSCEQNLNHDAMYWYRQDPGQGLRLIYYSQIVNDFQKGDIAEGYSVSREKKESFPLTVTSAQKNPTAFYLCASSPSGSLRPDTQYFGPGTRLTVL.

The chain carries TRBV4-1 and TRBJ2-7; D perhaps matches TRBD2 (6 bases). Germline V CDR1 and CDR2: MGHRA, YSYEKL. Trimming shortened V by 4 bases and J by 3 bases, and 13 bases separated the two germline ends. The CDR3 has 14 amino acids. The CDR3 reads CASSLSGGNYEQYF. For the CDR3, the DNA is TGCGCCAGCAGCCTATCCGGCGGGAACTACGAGCAGTACTTC.

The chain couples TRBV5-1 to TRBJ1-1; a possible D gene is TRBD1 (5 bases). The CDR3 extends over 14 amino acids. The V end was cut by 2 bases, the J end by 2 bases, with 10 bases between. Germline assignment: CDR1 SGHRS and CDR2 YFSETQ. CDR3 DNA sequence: TGCGCCAGCAGCTTAAACCAGGGTAACACTGAAGCTTTCTTT. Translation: CASSLNQGNTEAFF. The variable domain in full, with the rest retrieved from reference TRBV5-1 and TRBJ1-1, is KAGVTQTPRYLIKTRGQQVTLSCSPISGHRSVSWYQQTPGQGLQFLFEYFSETQRNKGNFPGRFSGRQFSNSRSEMNVSTLELGDSALYLCASSLNQGNTEAFFGQGTRLTVV.

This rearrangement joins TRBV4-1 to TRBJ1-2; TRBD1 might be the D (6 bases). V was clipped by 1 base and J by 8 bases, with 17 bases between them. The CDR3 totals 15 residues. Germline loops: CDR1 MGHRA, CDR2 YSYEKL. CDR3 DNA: TGCGCCAGCAGCCAAGGGGGACACAGGGATGTGGGCTACACCTTC. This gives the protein CASSQGGHRDVGYTF.